This TCR beta chain derives from a study of early T cells in non-severe SARS-CoV-2 infection. Study as a whole: Sequencing of bulk RNA from unsorted whole blood was done, without chain pairing. The study, taken as a whole, reports: Matches to VDJdb favored anti-spike CD8 responses and missed private and CD4 specificities.

Of note for this clonotype: The antigen remains undetermined.

Via MiXCR, TCRdb re-called the 5' RACE reads, giving one row per CDR3 protein. This sample has around 84,000 distinct CDR3 sequences, with around 10% found just once. Trimming shortened V by 1 base and J by 5 bases, and 14 bases separated the two germline ends. Germline lookup yields CDR1 LNHNV and CDR2 YYDKDF (reference sequence). The CDR3 runs to 15 residues. The sequence came from an adult who was a healthcare worker with PCR-confirmed SARS-CoV-2 infection or an uninfected control (not recorded which). The V gene is TRBV15, the J gene TRBJ2-5; D gene unclear. What was sequenced was whole blood. In DNA form, the CDR3 reads TGTGCCACCAGCAGAGGAGCCGGCCCGGAGGAGACCCAGTACTTC. Translated, it gives CATSRGAGPEETQYF. The variable domain in full, with the rest retrieved from reference TRBV15 and TRBJ2-5, is DAMVIQNPRYQVTQFGKPVTLSCSQTLNHNVMYWYQQKSSQAPKLLFHYYDKDFNNEADTPDNFQSRRPNTSFCFLDIRSPGLGDTAMYLCATSRGAGPEETQYFGPGTRLLVL.